The rows below give T cell receptor beta chains drawn from one sample of a study of blood T cell repertoires in COVID-19. The assay was immunoSEQ multiplex PCR, and TCRdb's table has in-frame clones only and misses some. The sample contains just under 40,000 clones, about 90% of which appear only once. The sequencing sample was made of peripheral blood. These receptors were obtained from a man aged 50 to 59 with active or convalescent COVID-19. CDR3s include the opening cysteine and the closing phenylalanine or tryptophan. Each record gives: CDR3 length, V gene, D gene, clone size, J gene, CDR3 protein, CDR3 DNA. A D gene is named only where the DNA matches it firmly. Some rows have no size entry. The others give once, few or many, or a class for an expanded clone.

16	TRBV5-1	TRBD2	.	TRBJ2-1	CASNQGAGSSYNEQFF	TGCGCCAGCAACCAAGGAGCGGGGAGCTCCTACAATGAGCAGTTCTTC
16	TRBV3-1/TRBV3-2	.	.	TRBJ1-4	CASSGGGTATNEKLFF	TGTGCCAGCAGCGGGGGAGGGACCGCAACTAATGAAAAACTGTTTTTT
13	TRBV19	.	.	TRBJ2-1	CASSIDTVDEQFF	TGTGCCAGTAGTATAGATACAGTAGATGAGCAGTTCTTC
14	TRBV25-1	TRBD2	few	TRBJ2-1	CASSTSGRYNEQFF	TGTGCCAGCAGTACTAGCGGGAGATACAATGAGCAGTTCTTC
17	TRBV3-1/TRBV3-2	TRBD1	.	TRBJ1-2	CASSQDMGQVYSYGYTF	TGTGCCAGCAGCCAAGATATGGGACAGGTTTATAGCTATGGCTACACCTTC
14	TRBV5-1	.	.	TRBJ2-5	CASSFLSSEETQYF	TGCGCCAGCAGCTTTTTGAGTAGCGAGGAGACCCAGTACTTC
18	TRBV19	TRBD1	.	TRBJ1-1	CASSKTLRDSTMNTEAFF	TGTGCCAGTAGTAAAACCCTCCGGGACAGCACAATGAACACTGAAGCTTTCTTT
13	TRBV15	.	.	TRBJ2-5	CATSRVLEETQYF	TGTGCCACCAGCAGAGTATTAGAAGAGACCCAGTACTTC
12	TRBV18	.	.	TRBJ1-6	CASSDEGSPLHF	TGTGCCAGCTCAGACGAGGGTTCACCCCTCCACTTT
14	TRBV11-2	.	.	TRBJ1-2	CASSKSATGGFFTF	TGTGCCAGCAGCAAATCGGCGACCGGGGGGTTTTTCACCTTC
13	TRBV3-1/TRBV3-2	TRBD2	.	TRBJ2-2	CASSLGLAGELFF	TGTGCCAGCAGCCTGGGACTAGCCGGGGAGCTGTTTTTT
16	TRBV10-1	TRBD1	.	TRBJ1-1	CASSAGQGDMNTEAFF	TGCGCCAGCAGTGCTGGGCAGGGGGACATGAACACTGAAGCTTTCTTT
19	TRBV2	.	.	TRBJ2-6	CASSDGRGLNLSGANVLTF	TGTGCCAGCAGTGACGGAAGGGGTCTAAACCTCTCTGGGGCCAACGTCCTGACTTTC
15	TRBV30	TRBD2	.	TRBJ2-1	CAWSRASGGYNEQFF	TGTGCCTGGAGTCGGGCTAGCGGAGGCTACAATGAGCAGTTCTTC
15	TRBV5-1	TRBD1	.	TRBJ2-7	CASSSDPGGTYEQYF	TGCGCCAGCAGCTCCGATCCAGGGGGAACCTACGAGCAGTACTTC
13	TRBV5-1	.	.	TRBJ1-1	CASSDQGNTEAFF	TGCGCCAGCAGCGATCAGGGTAACACTGAAGCTTTCTTT
16	TRBV5-5	.	.	TRBJ1-2	CASSLVQGTGNYGYTF	TGTGCCAGCAGCTTGGTCCAGGGTACGGGTAACTATGGCTACACCTTC
19	TRBV4-2	TRBD2	.	TRBJ2-3	CASSQDRAGTSGAADTQYF	TGTGCCAGCAGCCAAGATCGGGCGGGGACTAGCGGGGCGGCAGATACGCAGTATTTT
14	TRBV2	TRBD1	.	TRBJ1-1	CATKKLDRGTEAFF	TGTGCCACCAAGAAACTCGACAGGGGCACTGAAGCTTTCTTT
14	TRBV19	.	once	TRBJ1-3	CASDGESSGNTIYF	TGTGCCAGCGACGGAGAAAGCTCTGGAAACACCATATATTTT
14	TRBV28	.	.	TRBJ1-2	CASSRSTGLFGYTF	TGTGCCAGCAGCCGCTCCACAGGGTTGTTTGGCTACACCTTC